These 21 T cell receptor beta chains were sequenced from one sample in a study of blood T cell repertoires in COVID-19. The data were produced by immunoSEQ multiplex PCR, yet TCRdb's version contains in-frame clones alone and is incomplete. The data hold 150,000 to 200,000 clones, with approximately 83% observed a single time. The sequencing sample was made of peripheral blood. The receptors derive from a man aged 55 to 70 with acute or convalescent COVID-19.

Here the CDR3 reads CASSARDREGTQYF. For the CDR3, the DNA is TGCGCCAGCAGCGCCCGGGACAGGGAGGGGACCCAGTACTTC. The chain carries TRBV5-1 and TRBJ2-5; 9 bases line up with TRBD1. Germline trimming cut 4 bases from V and 7 bases from J; bases unmatched to any gene: 8. The CDR3 loop spans 14 amino acids. Germline CDR1 reads SGHRS; CDR2 reads YFSETQ.

J is TRBJ2-7 and V is TRBV10-2; no reliable D call. The CDR3 has 17 amino acids. V was cut by 2 bases and J by 3 bases, with 20 bases left in between. The V gene's germline CDR1 is WSHSY and CDR2 SAAADI. DNA for the CDR3: TGCGCCAGCAGTGAGCCCGAAAAAGTAGACTCGCACTACGAGCAGTACTTC. As protein: CASSEPEKVDSHYEQYF.

The chain joins TRBV6-6 to TRBJ1-1; no clear D. The CDR3 covers 13 residues. V was trimmed by 2 bases and J by 1 base, leaving 5 bases between them. The V gene's germline CDR1 is MNHNY and CDR2 SVGAGI (reference sequence). This CDR3 is CASSYTGNTEAFF. CDR3 nucleotide sequence: TGTGCCAGCAGTTACACGGGGAACACTGAAGCTTTCTTT.

The J gene is TRBJ2-3, the V gene TRBV5-4; TRBD2 matches at 10 bases. The CDR3 has 19 amino acids. V was clipped by 0 bases and J by 6 bases; unmatched bases: 16. Germline CDR1 reads SGHNT; CDR2 reads YYREEE (reference sequence). The CDR3 DNA sequence: TGTGCCAGCAGCTTGGCCACGGGAGGACTAGCGGCCTCCGCGGATACGCAGTATTTT. Protein sequence: CASSLATGGLAASADTQYF.

V usage is TRBV2 and J usage is TRBJ2-7, with 10 bases fitting TRBD1. The CDR3 length is 15 residues. Germline trimming cut 2 bases from V and 6 bases from J; bases unmatched to any gene: 7. Germline V lookup: CDR1 SNHLY, CDR2 FYNNEI. The CDR3 loop reads CASSERTGGKSEQYF. The DNA for the CDR3 is TGTGCCAGCAGTGAACGGACAGGGGGGAAATCCGAGCAGTACTTC.

The V call is TRBV6-1, the J call TRBJ1-1; perhaps TRBD1 as D (5 bases). This CDR3 is 12 amino acids long. With 3 bases removed from V and 5 bases from J, the gap between germline ends came to 7 bases. Looked up from germline, CDR1 is MNHNS and CDR2 is SASEGT. CDR3 loop: CASSDRVTEAFF. CDR3 nucleotide sequence: TGTGCCAGCAGTGACAGGGTTACTGAAGCTTTCTTT.

This clone was detected a few times. The chain recombines TRBV28 with TRBJ1-6; D gene ambiguous. V was trimmed by 6 bases and J by 7 bases, leaving 16 bases between them. This CDR3 comprises 15 residues. Germline V gene data show CDR1 as MDHEN and CDR2 as SYDVKM. CDR3 sequence: CASSQYRGGNSPLHF. The CDR3, as DNA: TGTGCCAGCAGCCAATATCGGGGAGGGAATTCACCCCTCCACTTT.

This chain uses TRBV14 with TRBJ2-7; D remains ambiguous. With 2 bases removed from V and 1 base from J, the gap between germline ends came to 9 bases. The CDR3 has 14 residues. CDR1 is SGHDN and CDR2 is FVKESK in the germline V gene. The CDR3 region is CASSQQENSYEQYF. The CDR3 bases are TGTGCCAGCAGCCAACAGGAAAATTCCTACGAGCAGTACTTC.

V gene TRBV7-9 combines with J gene TRBJ2-7; 11 positions match TRBD1. Germline lookup yields CDR1 SEHNR and CDR2 FQNEAQ (reference sequence). This CDR3 is 13 amino acids long. The ends lost 5 bases at V and 7 bases at J; junction bases unmatched: 4. The CDR3 spells CASSGQGAGEQYF. In DNA form, the CDR3 reads TGTGCCAGCAGCGGACAGGGGGCTGGGGAGCAGTACTTC.

The V call is TRBV28, the J call TRBJ1-1, with a possible D match to TRBD1 (5 bases). CDR3 length: 15 residues. V shed 2 bases and J shed 1 base, with 11 bases lying between them. Germline CDR1 reads MDHEN; CDR2 reads SYDVKM. DNA for the CDR3: TGTGCCAGCAGTTTACGGGGGTCTCCGAACACTGAAGCTTTCTTT. Translated: CASSLRGSPNTEAFF. The full variable domain, its missing parts supplied by reference TRBV28 and TRBJ1-1, is DVKVTQSSRYLVKRTGEKVFLECVQDMDHENMFWYRQDPGLGLRLIYFSYDVKMKEKGDIPEGYSVSREKKERFSLILESASTNQTSMYLCASSLRGSPNTEAFFGQGTRLTVV.

The CDR3 DNA is TGTGCCAGCAGCTCGGCGGGAGGGCAAACCTACGAGCAGTACTTC. Amino acids: CASSSAGGQTYEQYF. The chain combines TRBV4-2 with TRBJ2-7; 9 bases are shared with TRBD2. V gave up 5 bases and J gave up 2 bases; unmatched junction bases: 7. The germline gives CDR1 LGHNA, CDR2 YNFKEQ. The CDR3 totals 15 residues.

V and J are TRBV6-2 or TRBV6-3 and TRBJ2-7; a possible D gene is TRBD1 (7 bases). This CDR3 is 15 amino acids long. Trimming took off 5 bases at V and 7 bases at J, with 21 bases between the two ends. The germline gives CDR1 MNHEY, CDR2 SVGEGT. CDR3 sequence: CASSPGTAGLGEQYF. The CDR3 nucleotides are TGTGCCAGCAGTCCCGGGACAGCGGGCCTCGGAGAGCAGTACTTC.

V and J are TRBV18 and TRBJ2-7; 10 nucleotides align to TRBD2. The CDR3 has 14 residues. From germline, CDR1 is KGHSH and CDR2 LQKENI. V gave up 3 bases and J gave up 3 bases; unmatched junction bases: 2. CDR3: CASSPERGGYEQYF. Here the CDR3 DNA reads TGTGCCAGCTCACCTGAGCGGGGGGGCTACGAGCAGTACTTC. Together with reference TRBV18 and TRBJ2-7, the CDR3 gives the full variable domain: NAGVMQNPRHLVRRRGQEARLRCSPMKGHSHVYWYRQLPEEGLKFMVYLQKENIIDESGMPKERFSAEFPKEGPSILRIQQVVRGDSAAYFCASSPERGGYEQYFGPGTRLTVT.

This clone was observed once. This chain connects TRBV28 to TRBJ2-7; 8 bases map to TRBD1. Trimming at V came to 7 bases and at J to 5 bases, leaving 7 bases not matched to a gene. This CDR3 has 13 amino acids. Germline-derived CDR1 and CDR2 are MDHEN and SYDVKM. The CDR3 nucleotides are TGTGCCAGCACCGTGGGACAGGTCCACGAGCAGTACTTC. Translated: CASTVGQVHEQYF.

The J gene is TRBJ2-1, the V gene TRBV28; TRBD2 is a possible D gene (6 bases). The CDR3 runs 13 residues. V dropped 4 bases and J dropped 3 bases, with 7 bases sitting between them. Germline assignment: CDR1 MDHEN and CDR2 SYDVKM. CDR3 nucleotide sequence: TGTGCCAGCAGTTCCGGGGGCTACAATGAGCAGTTCTTC. It is translated as CASSSGGYNEQFF.

The rearrangement joins TRBV6-5 to TRBJ1-1; TRBD1 is a possible D gene (6 bases). CDR3 size: 14 residues. Trimming left V 6 bases short and J 5 bases short, with 16 bases between. The germline gives CDR1 MNHEY, CDR2 SVGAGI. The CDR3 DNA follows: TGTGCCAGCAGCATCACAGGGAGTCGGACTGAAGCTTTCTTT. This gives the protein CASSITGSRTEAFF.

This rearrangement joins TRBV7-2 to TRBJ2-5; 10 nucleotides line up with TRBD1. The length of the CDR3 is 14 residues. V gave up 5 bases and J gave up 5 bases; unmatched junction bases: 5. Germline loops: CDR1 SGHTA, CDR2 FQGNSA. The CDR3, as DNA: TGTGCCAGCAGCCCTATGGGACAGGGGGAGACCCAGTACTTC. Encoded protein: CASSPMGQGETQYF. Based on the CDR3 plus reference TRBV7-2 and TRBJ2-5, the full variable domain is GAGVSQSPSNKVTEKGKDVELRCDPISGHTALYWYRQSLGQGLEFLIYFQGNSAPDKSGLPSDRFSAERTGGSVSTLTIQRTQQEDSAVYLCASSPMGQGETQYFGPGTRLLVL.

This chain joins TRBV11-1 and TRBJ1-3; D not resolved. V dropped 4 bases and J dropped 5 bases, with 12 bases sitting between them. The CDR3 has 14 residues. Germline loops: CDR1 SGHAT, CDR2 FQDESV (reference sequence). The CDR3 bases are TGTGCCAGCAGCTCCGGGTCCTCGAGAAACACCATATATTTT. Protein: CASSSGSSRNTIYF.

Turning to this clone: Other DNA variants within this sample encode the same CDR3. CDR3 sequence reads: CASSLSSYEQYF. The CDR3 DNA reads TGTGCCAGCTCCCTCAGCTCCTACGAGCAGTACTTC. The V call is TRBV18, the J call TRBJ2-7; D is undetermined. Germline assignment: CDR1 KGHSH and CDR2 LQKENI. V lost 6 bases, J lost 0 bases, and 6 bases lay in between. The CDR3 spans 12 residues.

The chain employs TRBV5-8 and TRBJ1-2; a weak D match, TRBD1 (6 bases). V lost 0 bases, J lost 7 bases, and 13 bases lay in between. CDR1 SGHTS and CDR2 YDEGEE come from the germline V gene. CDR3 size: 14 residues. Written as DNA, the CDR3 is TGTGCCAGCAGCTTGGTGGGGGCAGGGTCTGGCTACACCTTC. This codes for CASSLVGAGSGYTF.

Many counts were recorded for this clone. The rearrangement joins TRBV7-8 to TRBJ2-3; 9 nucleotides match TRBD1. The V gene end was trimmed by 2 bases and the J gene end by 4 bases; junction bases not matched to a gene: 4. The CDR3 is 15 residues long. The germline gives CDR1 SGHVS, CDR2 FQNEAQ. In DNA, the CDR3 is TGTGCCAGCAGCTTAAACAGGGGGCCGTCAGATACGCAGTATTTT. Translation: CASSLNRGPSDTQYF.